Listed below are T cell receptor beta chains from one sample, sequenced in a study of early T cells in non-severe SARS-CoV-2 infection. Each CDR3 protein is one row after TCRdb ran MiXCR on the 5' RACE reads. This table has more than 50,000 distinct CDR3 sequences, 10% to 15% appearing once. The source material was whole blood, sampled at baseline. Receptors originate from an adult who was a healthcare worker with PCR-confirmed SARS-CoV-2 infection or an uninfected control (not recorded which). The CDR3 runs from the conserved cysteine through the conserved F or W. The order of the fields is clone size, D gene, V gene, J gene, CDR3 DNA, CDR3 protein. The D gene is left open where the match is weak. The size field is filled for only some rows; it gives once, few, many or a size class.

>many|TRBD1|TRBV12-3/TRBV12-4|TRBJ1-4
TGTGCCAGCAGCCGACAGGGGGTTGCTGAAAAACTGTTTTTT
CASSRQGVAEKLFF
>-|-|TRBV3-1|TRBJ1-2
TGTGCCAGCAGCCAAATTAACTATGGCTACACCTTC
CASSQINYGYTF
>many|TRBD1|TRBV18|TRBJ2-3
TGTGCCAGCTCAGGACAGGGGTCAGATACGCAGTATTTT
CASSGQGSDTQYF
>-|-|TRBV7-8|TRBJ1-1
TGTGCCAGCAGCCGCACGAACACTGAAGCTTTCTTT
CASSRTNTEAFF
>-|TRBD1|TRBV4-1|TRBJ2-7
TGCGCCAGCAGCCAAGGATTTGGACAGGCCTACGAGCAGTACTTC
CASSQGFGQAYEQYF
>few|-|TRBV7-9|TRBJ2-1
TGTGCCAGCAGTCCAACACTAGCCTACAATGAGCAGTTCTTC
CASSPTLAYNEQFF
>few|TRBD2|TRBV10-3|TRBJ2-7
TGTGCCATCAGTGAGGCGCCGACTAGCGGGGCTCGCTCCTACGAGCAGTACTTC
CAISEAPTSGARSYEQYF
>many|-|TRBV18|TRBJ2-2
TGTGCCAGCTCACCACGTACGAACACCGGGGAGCTGTTTTTT
CASSPRTNTGELFF
>-|-|TRBV11-2|TRBJ1-1
TGTGCCAGCAGCATAAGAGCAGGGATCATGAACACTGAAGCTTTCTTT
CASSIRAGIMNTEAFF
>few|-|TRBV6-2/TRBV6-3|TRBJ2-1
TGTGCCAGCACCCCCCAGGGGCTTAGCGTTCCCTACAATGAGCAGTTCTTC
CASTPQGLSVPYNEQFF